This TCR beta chain was identified during a study of blood T cell repertoires in COVID-19. Overall study: The study drew acute and convalescent COVID-19 samples from the United States, Italy and Spain. Sample material is recorded as cDNA or gDNA derived from T cells, B-cell-depleted T cells, or PBMCs.

Germline V gene data show CDR1 as SGHTA and CDR2 as FQGNSA. V was shortened by 4 bases and J by 2 bases, with 20 bases between the two germline ends. The CDR3 totals 17 residues. Per the study methods: From reference gene primer amplification, estimates of nucleated cell counts were derived. The method was immunoSEQ multiplex PCR; TCRdb's version includes in-frame clones alone and lacks a portion of them. V, J and clone size were drawn from that table, and D and trimming were deduced from the DNA. The repertoire holds about 230,000 clones, with approximately 91% as singletons. Sample: peripheral blood. The rearrangement links TRBV7-2 to TRBJ1-2, with TRBD1 as a possible D gene (5 bases). The TCR was taken from a woman aged 55 to 70 with acute or convalescent COVID-19. The CDR3 bases are TGTGCCAGCAGCTCCCGGGGACGGGGACTGCAGAACTATGGCTACACCTTC. It translates to CASSSRGRGLQNYGYTF.